The next 6 T cell receptor beta chains were all read from a single sample in a study of blood T cell repertoires in COVID-19. Repertoires were generated with immunoSEQ multiplex PCR, while TCRdb's copy carries only in-frame clones and drops some. The sample carries 250,000 to 300,000 clones, over 65% recorded once. Sequencing was carried out using peripheral blood. The receptors stem from an elderly woman with acute or convalescent COVID-19.

About this clone: The identical CDR3 is also encoded by other nucleotide sequences in the sample. The J gene is TRBJ1-1, the V gene TRBV12-3 or TRBV12-4; a possible D gene is TRBD1 (5 bases). V was pared by 7 bases and J by 2 bases, with 11 bases between. CDR3 size: 13 residues. For the CDR3, the DNA is TGTGCCAGCACTAGACAGTCCAACACTGAAGCTTTCTTT. It codes for CASTRQSNTEAFF.

There are a few counts of this clone. This chain links TRBV3-1 (or the pseudogene TRBV3-2) with TRBJ1-1; TRBD1 might be the D (5 bases). CDR3 length: 15 amino acids. Trimming removed 2 bases from V and 0 bases from J, with 10 bases in between. Germline V gene lookup returns CDR1 LGHDT and CDR2 YNNKEL (reference sequence). CDR3 region: CASSQFDRMNTEAFF. The CDR3 DNA reads as TGTGCCAGCAGCCAATTTGACAGAATGAACACTGAAGCTTTCTTT.

This chain joins TRBV6-5 and TRBJ2-3; D may be TRBD2 (5 bases). CDR3 length: 12 residues. V was pared by 8 bases and J by 2 bases, with 8 bases between. From germline, CDR1 is MNHEY and CDR2 SVGAGI. DNA for the CDR3: TGTGCCAGCGCGGGCTTCACAGATACGCAGTATTTT. Translating it yields CASAGFTDTQYF.

This clone was observed a handful of times. This chain joins TRBV5-1 and TRBJ2-1, with D tentatively TRBD2 (6 bases). This CDR3 comprises 15 residues. Germline CDR1 is SGHRS and CDR2 is YFSETQ. V lost 1 base, J lost 9 bases, and 17 bases lay in between. The CDR3 DNA follows: TGCGCCAGCAGCTTGATGGGCGGAGGGGCGGGTGAGCAGTTCTTC. This encodes CASSLMGGGAGEQFF.

The chain joins TRBV7-2 to TRBJ1-2; no reliable D call. The CDR3 contains 13 residues. V lost 1 base, J lost 2 bases, and 5 bases lay in between. Germline V gives CDR1 SGHTA, CDR2 FQGNSA. The CDR3 loop reads CASSLGKNYGYTF. In DNA form, the CDR3 reads TGTGCCAGCAGCTTAGGTAAAAACTATGGCTACACCTTC. The full variable domain, rest sourced from reference TRBV7-2 and TRBJ1-2, is GAGVSQSPSNKVTEKGKDVELRCDPISGHTALYWYRQSLGQGLEFLIYFQGNSAPDKSGLPSDRFSAERTGGSVSTLTIQRTQQEDSAVYLCASSLGKNYGYTFGSGTRLTVV.

The gene calls are TRBV7-9 and TRBJ1-6; 9 positions agree with TRBD1. Germline CDR1 SEHNR, CDR2 FQNEAQ (reference sequence). The CDR3 consists of 15 residues. V trimming: 4 bases; J trimming: 5 bases; junction bases outside the gene matches: 3. CDR3 DNA sequence: TGTGCCAGCAGCTCCCGGACAGGGGATAATTCACCCCTCCACTTT. It encodes CASSSRTGDNSPLHF.